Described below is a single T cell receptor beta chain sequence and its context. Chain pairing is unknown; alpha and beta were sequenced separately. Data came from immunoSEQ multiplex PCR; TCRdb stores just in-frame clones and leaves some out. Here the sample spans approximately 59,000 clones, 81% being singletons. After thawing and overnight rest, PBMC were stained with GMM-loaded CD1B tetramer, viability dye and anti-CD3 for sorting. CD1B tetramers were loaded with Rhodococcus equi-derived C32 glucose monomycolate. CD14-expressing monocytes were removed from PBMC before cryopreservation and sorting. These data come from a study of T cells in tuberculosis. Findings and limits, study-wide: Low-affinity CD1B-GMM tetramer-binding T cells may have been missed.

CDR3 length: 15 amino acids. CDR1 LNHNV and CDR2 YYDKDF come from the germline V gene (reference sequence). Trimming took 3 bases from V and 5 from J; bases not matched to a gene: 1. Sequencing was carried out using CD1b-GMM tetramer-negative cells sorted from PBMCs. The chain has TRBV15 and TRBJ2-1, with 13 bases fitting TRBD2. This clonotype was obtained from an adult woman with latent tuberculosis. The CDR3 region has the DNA TGTGCCACCAGCAGGGGACTAGCGGGAAACAATGAGCAGTTCTTC. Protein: CATSRGLAGNNEQFF.